Described below is a single T cell receptor (beta chain) sequence and its context. This sample was included in a study of blood T cell repertoires in COVID-19. Looking at the study overall: From the United States, Italy and Spain came samples of acute and convalescent COVID-19.

Only in-frame clones appear in the TCRdb table, and some are missing; sequencing was by immunoSEQ multiplex PCR. The repertoire includes approximately 260,000 clones, 75% to 90% of them detected once, and approximately 11% sits in the top ten. The clonotype was recovered from a woman in her 70s with acute or convalescent COVID-19. The specimen was peripheral blood.

The DNA for the CDR3 is TGTGCCAGCAGACAGGATGCCATGAACACTGAAGCTTTCTTT. This sequence encodes CASRQDAMNTEAFF. The V and J genes are TRBV5-4 and TRBJ1-1, with D possibly matching TRBD1 (5 bases). V was clipped by 5 bases and J by 0 bases, with 11 bases between them. Germline CDR1 is SGHNT and CDR2 is YYREEE (reference sequence). This CDR3 has 14 residues. The full variable domain, completed using reference TRBV5-4 and TRBJ1-1, is ETGVTQSPTHLIKTRGQQVTLRCSSQSGHNTVSWYQQALGQGPQFIFQYYREEENGRGNFPPRFSGLQFPNYSSELNVNALELDDSALYLCASRQDAMNTEAFFGQGTRLTVV.